Reported below is one T cell receptor beta chain. This sample was taken from a study of T cells in Graves' hyperthyroidism and ophthalmopathy. Trimming stripped 6 bases from V and 0 bases from J, with 16 bases between. Looked up from germline, CDR1 is DFQATT and CDR2 is SNEGSKA (reference sequence). CDR3 length equals 15 residues. RNA transcripts provided the source from which TCR beta CDR3 regions were amplified. With the HTBI primer set, the TCR CDR3 went through a first round of RT-PCR. From the multiplex PCR reads, TCRdb called clonotypes with MiXCR, one entry per CDR3 protein. The sample has about 320,000 distinct CDR3 sequences, over 15% seen once; the top ten hold 33%.

The chain joins TRBV20-1 to TRBJ2-3, with D possibly matching TRBD2 (5 bases). Sequences were obtained from blood. This sequence was found in a man aged 25 to 45 with Graves' hyperthyroidism. The CDR3 DNA follows: TGCAGTGCCCCCCGCGGAGCGGAGAGCACAGATACGCAGTATTTT. Translated: CSAPRGAESTDTQYF.